This entry lists 5 T cell receptor beta chains sequenced from one sample in a study of beta chain features in type 1 diabetes. Expressed TCRB transcripts were sequenced because the isolated RNA had all been reverse transcribed beforehand. Profiled with immunoSEQ multiplex PCR; TCRdb holds only in-frame clones, not every one. This table has approximately 600,000 clones, roughly an eighth appearing once. Study-level results: Moderate yet significant TCRB CDR3 shortening was seen in Type 1 diabetes patients in all four CD4+ subsets.

Antigens for these TCRs are unknown. The sequenced sample consisted of naive CD4+ T cells from blood. The receptor set was obtained from a young man with type 1 diabetes.

The chain uses TRBV2 and TRBJ1-1, with a weak D call TRBD1 (5 bases). Trimming left V 8 bases short and J 1 base short, with 11 bases between. Per germline, CDR1 SNHLY and CDR2 FYNNEI. This CDR3 region has 13 residues. This CDR3 is CASRSRGNTEAFF. CDR3 DNA sequence: TGTGCCAGCCGGAGTAGGGGGAACACTGAAGCTTTCTTT.

This sequence joins TRBV6-6 and TRBJ2-3; TRBD1 is a possible D gene (6 bases). CDR3 length equals 16 residues. Per the germline V gene, CDR1 is MNHNY and CDR2 is SVGAGI (reference sequence). Trimming took off 4 bases at V and 4 bases at J, with 18 bases between the two ends. Here the CDR3 reads CASSSSGHPGPDTQYF. DNA of the CDR3: TGTGCCAGCAGTTCCTCGGGACACCCCGGGCCAGATACGCAGTATTTT.

V gene TRBV19 combines with J gene TRBJ2-1; 16 bases match TRBD2. Trimming removed 6 bases from V and 7 bases from J; junction bases left unmatched: 12. The CDR3 consists of 18 residues. Germline-derived CDR1 and CDR2 are LNHDA and SQIVND (reference sequence). CDR3 sequence (DNA): TGTGCCAGTAGCAGCCCGGGACTAGCGGGGGGGCCGGTGAATGAGCAGTTCTTC. It codes for CASSSPGLAGGPVNEQFF.

This clone was counted a few times. This chain joins TRBV5-1 and TRBJ2-1; a weak D match, TRBD2 (6 bases). With 4 bases removed from V and 0 bases from J, the gap between germline ends came to 14 bases. The CDR3 is 16 amino acids. Germline V gene sequence: CDR1 SGHRS, CDR2 YFSETQ. The CDR3 spells CASSLGTHSSYNEQFF. The CDR3, as DNA: TGCGCCAGCAGCCTTGGGACTCACAGCTCCTACAATGAGCAGTTCTTC.

The V and J genes are TRBV7-2 and TRBJ2-7; a possible D gene is TRBD2 (5 bases). Trimming took off 1 base at V and 4 bases at J, with 8 bases between the two ends. Germline CDR1 reads SGHTA; CDR2 reads FQGNSA. CDR3 size: 13 residues. CDR3 loop: CASSLVEGYEQYF. The CDR3 region has the DNA TGTGCCAGCAGCTTAGTCGAGGGATACGAGCAGTACTTC.